This T cell receptor beta chain was documented in a study of cytomegalovirus exposure and HLA in healthy donors. The overall study: Researchers found that about 84% of 398 genotyped donors fell within the Caucasian-associated ancestry cluster.

Researchers ran the PCR with 60 Vbeta and 13 Jbeta primers. The protocol was immunoSEQ multiplex PCR, while the TCRdb copy is restricted to in-frame clones and leaves out a portion. The table has about 120,000 clones, about 80% seen once. General study findings and limits: Rarity marked most TCR sequences, yet some public TCRs occurred in many donors.

This clone has just one count. The antigen remains unidentified. This clonotype was obtained from a man younger than 30 in good health and CMV-seronegative. Specimen: PBMCs.

Here the CDR3 reads CASSWGQGYLRPQHF. The CDR3 DNA is TGTGCCAGCAGCTGGGGACAGGGGTATCTTAGGCCCCAGCATTTT. The genes are TRBV7-2 and TRBJ1-5, with 10 bases matching TRBD1. This CDR3 spans 15 amino acids. Trimming at V came to 4 bases and at J to 9 bases, leaving 9 bases not matched to a gene. Looked up from germline, CDR1 is SGHTA and CDR2 is FQGNSA. Using reference TRBV7-2 and TRBJ1-5 for the parts outside the CDR3, the full variable domain is GAGVSQSPSNKVTEKGKDVELRCDPISGHTALYWYRQSLGQGLEFLIYFQGNSAPDKSGLPSDRFSAERTGGSVSTLTIQRTQQEDSAVYLCASSWGQGYLRPQHFGDGTRLSIL.